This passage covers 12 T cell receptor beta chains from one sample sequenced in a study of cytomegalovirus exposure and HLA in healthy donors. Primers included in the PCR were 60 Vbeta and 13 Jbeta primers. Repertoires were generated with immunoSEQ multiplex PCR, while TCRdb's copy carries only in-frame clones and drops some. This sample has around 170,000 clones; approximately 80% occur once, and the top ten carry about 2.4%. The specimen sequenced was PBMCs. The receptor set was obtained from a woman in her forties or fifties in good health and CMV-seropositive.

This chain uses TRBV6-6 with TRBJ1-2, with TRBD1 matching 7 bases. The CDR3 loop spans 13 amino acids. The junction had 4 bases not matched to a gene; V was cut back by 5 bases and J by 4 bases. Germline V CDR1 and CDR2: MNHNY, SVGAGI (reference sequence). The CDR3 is CASSPTGIYGYTF. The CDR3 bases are TGTGCCAGCAGTCCGACAGGGATCTATGGCTACACCTTC.

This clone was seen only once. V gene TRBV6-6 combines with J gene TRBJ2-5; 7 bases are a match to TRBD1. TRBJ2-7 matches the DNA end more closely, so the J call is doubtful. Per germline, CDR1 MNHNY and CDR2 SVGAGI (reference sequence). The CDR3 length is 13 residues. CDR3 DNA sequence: TGTGCCAGCAGGTCGACAGGGCGAAACGAGCAGTACTTC. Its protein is CASRSTGRNEQYF.

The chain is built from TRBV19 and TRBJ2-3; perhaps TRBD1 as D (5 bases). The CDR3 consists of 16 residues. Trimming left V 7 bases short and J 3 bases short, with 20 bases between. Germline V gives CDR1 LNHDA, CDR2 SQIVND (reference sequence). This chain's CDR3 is CASNTARVGATDTQYF. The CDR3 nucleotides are TGTGCCAGTAACACCGCCAGGGTTGGCGCAACAGATACGCAGTATTTT.

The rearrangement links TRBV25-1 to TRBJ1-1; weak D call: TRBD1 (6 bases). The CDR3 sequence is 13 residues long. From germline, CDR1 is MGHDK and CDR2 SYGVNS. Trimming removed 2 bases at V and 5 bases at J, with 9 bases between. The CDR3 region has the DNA TGTGCCAGCAGTGAAACAGGGTGGACTGAAGCTTTCTTT. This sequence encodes CASSETGWTEAFF. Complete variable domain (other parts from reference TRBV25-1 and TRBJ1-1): EADIYQTPRYLVIGTGKKITLECSQTMGHDKMYWYQQDPGMELHLIHYSYGVNSTEKGDLSSESTVSRIRTEHFPLTLESARPSHTSQYLCASSETGWTEAFFGQGTRLTVV.

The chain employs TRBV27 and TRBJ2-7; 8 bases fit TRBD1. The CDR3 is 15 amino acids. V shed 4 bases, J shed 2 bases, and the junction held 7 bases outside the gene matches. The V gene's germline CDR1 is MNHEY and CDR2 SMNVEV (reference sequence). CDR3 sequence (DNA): TGTGCCAGCAGTTCACCTTCGACAGGGGCCTACGAGCAGTACTTC. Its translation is CASSSPSTGAYEQYF.

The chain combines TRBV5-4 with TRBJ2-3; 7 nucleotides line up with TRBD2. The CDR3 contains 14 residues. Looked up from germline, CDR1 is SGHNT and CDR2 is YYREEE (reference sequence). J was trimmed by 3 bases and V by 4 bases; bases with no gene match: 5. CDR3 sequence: CASSGGVPTDTQYF. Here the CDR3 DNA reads TGTGCCAGCAGCGGGGGGGTACCTACAGATACGCAGTATTTT.

The CDR3 loop reads CASGLGLEGLEQYF. The CDR3 DNA reads as TGTGCCAGCGGCCTGGGACTAGAGGGGCTCGAGCAGTACTTC. The rearrangement joins TRBV27 to TRBJ2-7; 8 nucleotides match TRBD2. J lost 6 bases, V lost 8 bases, and 12 bases had no gene match. Germline V gene data show CDR1 as MNHEY and CDR2 as SMNVEV (reference sequence). The CDR3 totals 14 residues.

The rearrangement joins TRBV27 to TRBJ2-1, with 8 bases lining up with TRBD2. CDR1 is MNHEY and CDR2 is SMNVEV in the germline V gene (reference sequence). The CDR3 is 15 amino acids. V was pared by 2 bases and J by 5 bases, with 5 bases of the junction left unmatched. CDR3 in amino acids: CASSLQLAGDNEQFF. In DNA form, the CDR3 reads TGTGCCAGCAGTTTACAGCTAGCGGGTGACAATGAGCAGTTCTTC.

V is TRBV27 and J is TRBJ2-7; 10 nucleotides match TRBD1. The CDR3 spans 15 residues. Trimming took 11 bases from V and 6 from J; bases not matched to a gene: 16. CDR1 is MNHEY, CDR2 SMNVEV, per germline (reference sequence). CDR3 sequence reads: CASQGRGQGVGEQYF. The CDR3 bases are TGTGCCTCCCAGGGGAGAGGACAGGGGGTCGGCGAGCAGTACTTC.

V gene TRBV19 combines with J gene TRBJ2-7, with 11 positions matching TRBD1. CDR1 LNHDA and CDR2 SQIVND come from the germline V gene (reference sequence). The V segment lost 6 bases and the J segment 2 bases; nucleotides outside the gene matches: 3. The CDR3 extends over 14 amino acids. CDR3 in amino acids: CASRPGQGAYEQYF. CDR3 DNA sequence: TGTGCCAGTAGGCCGGGACAGGGGGCCTACGAGCAGTACTTC.

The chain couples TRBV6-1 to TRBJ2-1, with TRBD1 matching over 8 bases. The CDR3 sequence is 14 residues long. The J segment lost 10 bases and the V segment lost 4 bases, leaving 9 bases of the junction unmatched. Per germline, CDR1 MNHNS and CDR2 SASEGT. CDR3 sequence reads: CASSGQGMMAEQFF. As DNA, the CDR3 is TGTGCCAGCAGTGGACAGGGGATGATGGCAGAGCAGTTCTTC.

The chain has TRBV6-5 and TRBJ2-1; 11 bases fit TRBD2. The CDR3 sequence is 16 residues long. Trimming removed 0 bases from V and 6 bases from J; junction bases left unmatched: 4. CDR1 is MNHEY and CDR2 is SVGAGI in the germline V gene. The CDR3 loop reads CASSYSSGGARNEQFF. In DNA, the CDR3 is TGTGCCAGCAGTTACTCTAGCGGGGGGGCCCGCAATGAGCAGTTCTTC.